The sequence of this TCR beta chain was determined in a study of technical replicates of blood from a few donors. The table came from immunoSEQ multiplex PCR; TCRdb's copy has only in-frame clones and leaves some out. The sample yields 50,000 to 65,000 clones, over 90% seen once. This CDR3 region has 19 residues. V trimming: 4 bases; J trimming: 0 bases; junction bases outside the gene matches: 13. CDR1 is MNHEY, CDR2 SMNVEV, per germline (reference sequence). What was sequenced was PBMCs. This receptor was taken from a human donor in good health. Some clones in this sample may be carry-over from other donors' samples. This sequence joins TRBV27 and TRBJ2-2; 8 positions agree with TRBD2. The chain's CDR3 is CASSSYMGAGVPNTGELFF. CDR3 coding DNA: TGTGCCAGCAGTTCCTATATGGGAGCGGGGGTACCGAACACCGGGGAGCTGTTTTTT.